The clone carrying this TCR beta chain was seen a handful of times. The antigen is not known. This entry belongs to a study of identical twins. Study observations and caveats: The more abundant beta clonotypes in cord blood had fewer insertions, and memory repertoires did not show this. Those out-of-frame alpha sequences shared by twins showed an excess of low generation probability.

Unique molecular identifiers were present on cDNA, and template switching added a universal primer site. TCRdb passed the 5' RACE reads through MiXCR, listing each CDR3 protein once. The sample has approximately 210,000 distinct CDR3 sequences, around 9.6% seen once. The V segment lost 6 bases and the J segment 2 bases; nucleotides outside the gene matches: 5. Per the germline V gene, CDR1 is DFQATT and CDR2 is SNEGSKA (reference sequence). The CDR3 is made up of 16 amino acids. Healthy Caucasians supplied all donations. The TCR was taken from a woman between 18 and 29 years old in good health. The sample consisted of memory (CD45RO+) T cells sorted from blood. The V and J genes are TRBV20-1 and TRBJ2-2; the match to TRBD2 covers 14 bases. The CDR3 DNA follows: TGCAGTGCCGGACTAGCGGGGGGACGAAACACCGGGGAGCTGTTTTTT. Its translation: CSAGLAGGRNTGELFF.